These T cell receptor beta chains were read from a single sample in a study of T cells in Graves' hyperthyroidism and ophthalmopathy. TCRdb ran MiXCR on the multiplex PCR reads and lists one entry per CDR3 protein. The repertoire includes around 600,000 distinct CDR3 sequences, around 13% of them detected once, and under 15% sits in the top ten. The material sequenced was blood. These receptors were obtained from a woman aged 45-59 years with Graves' ophthalmopathy. CDR3s include the opening cysteine and the closing phenylalanine or tryptophan. A D gene is named only where the DNA matches it firmly. Clone size is not always given. Where it is, it says once, few, many or a class for expanded clones.

cdr3_aa: CSVLGVRSEQYF; cdr3_nt: TGCAGCGTGTTGGGCGTCCGGAGCGAGCAGTACTTC; v_call: TRBV29-1; clone_size: -; j_call: TRBJ2-7; d_call: -
cdr3_aa: CSARNDQENTEAFF; cdr3_nt: TGCAGTGCTAGGAACGATCAGGAGAACACTGAAGCTTTCTTT; v_call: TRBV20-1; clone_size: many; j_call: TRBJ1-1; d_call: -
cdr3_aa: CASSRDRSYGYTF; cdr3_nt: TGTGCCAGCAGCCGTGACAGGAGTTATGGCTACACCTTC; v_call: TRBV7-2; clone_size: -; j_call: TRBJ1-2; d_call: -
cdr3_aa: CASSWDRGYEQYF; cdr3_nt: TGTGCCAGCAGTTGGGACAGGGGCTACGAGCAGTACTTC; v_call: TRBV12-3/TRBV12-4; clone_size: many; j_call: TRBJ2-7; d_call: TRBD1
cdr3_aa: CAISLQGSVNPGELFF; cdr3_nt: TGTGCCATCAGCTTACAGGGTAGTGTTAACCCCGGGGAGCTGTTTTTT; v_call: TRBV10-3; clone_size: -; j_call: TRBJ2-2; d_call: -
cdr3_aa: CASSPTSGRGSTDTQYF; cdr3_nt: TGTGCCAGCAGCCCGACTAGCGGGAGGGGAAGCACAGATACGCAGTATTTT; v_call: TRBV28; clone_size: many; j_call: TRBJ2-3; d_call: TRBD2
cdr3_aa: CASSQMTRRAYEQYF; cdr3_nt: TGCGCCAGCAGCCAAATGACCCGAAGAGCCTACGAGCAGTACTTC; v_call: TRBV4-1; clone_size: -; j_call: TRBJ2-7; d_call: -
cdr3_aa: CASSPLRDTDSNYGYTF; cdr3_nt: TGCGCCAGCAGTCCATTACGAGACACGGATAGTAACTATGGCTACACCTTC; v_call: TRBV5-1; clone_size: many; j_call: TRBJ1-2; d_call: -
cdr3_aa: CASSTSHGTGYEQYF; cdr3_nt: TGTGCCAGTAGTACATCTCATGGGACAGGGTACGAGCAGTACTTC; v_call: TRBV19; clone_size: -; j_call: TRBJ2-7; d_call: TRBD1
cdr3_aa: CASSSSGTSASTGELFF; cdr3_nt: TGCGCCAGCAGTTCTAGCGGGACGTCAGCGAGCACCGGGGAGCTGTTTTTT; v_call: TRBV5-1; clone_size: many; j_call: TRBJ2-2; d_call: TRBD2
cdr3_aa: CASSQGLGGFAKNIQYF; cdr3_nt: TGCGCCAGCAGCCAAGGACTAGGGGGCTTTGCCAAAAACATTCAGTACTTC; v_call: TRBV4-3; clone_size: -; j_call: TRBJ2-4; d_call: -
cdr3_aa: CASTNRETNTGELFF; cdr3_nt: TGTGCCAGCACCAACAGGGAAACGAACACCGGGGAGCTGTTTTTT; v_call: TRBV12-3/TRBV12-4; clone_size: few; j_call: TRBJ2-2; d_call: -
cdr3_aa: CASSPRDTQPQHF; cdr3_nt: TGTGCCAGCAGTCCCCGAGACACCCAGCCCCAGCATTTT; v_call: TRBV6-2/TRBV6-3; clone_size: many; j_call: TRBJ1-5; d_call: -
cdr3_aa: CASSHGTIDEQFF; cdr3_nt: TGTGCCAGCTCACACGGGACTATCGATGAGCAGTTCTTC; v_call: TRBV18; clone_size: few; j_call: TRBJ2-1; d_call: TRBD2
cdr3_aa: CASSLATGSNYGYTF; cdr3_nt: TGTGCCAGCAGCTTAGCGACGGGTTCAAACTATGGCTACACCTTC; v_call: TRBV7-8; clone_size: many; j_call: TRBJ1-2; d_call: -
cdr3_aa: CASSFAGTGAGELFF; cdr3_nt: TGCGCCAGCAGCTTTGCGGGGACAGGGGCCGGGGAGCTGTTTTTT; v_call: TRBV5-1; clone_size: many; j_call: TRBJ2-2; d_call: TRBD1
cdr3_aa: CATSRAPRGETQYF; cdr3_nt: TGTGCCACCAGCAGAGCCCCTCGAGGAGAGACCCAGTACTTC; v_call: TRBV15; clone_size: many; j_call: TRBJ2-5; d_call: -
cdr3_aa: CASSLVGTSAGPGLNEQFF; cdr3_nt: TGCGCCAGCAGCTTGGTAGGGACTAGCGCGGGGCCCGGTCTCAATGAGCAGTTCTTC; v_call: TRBV5-1; clone_size: few; j_call: TRBJ2-1; d_call: TRBD2
cdr3_aa: CASSQTGLGFETQYF; cdr3_nt: TGCGCCAGCAGCCAGACGGGACTAGGTTTCGAGACCCAGTACTTC; v_call: TRBV4-1; clone_size: -; j_call: TRBJ2-5; d_call: TRBD2
cdr3_aa: CAWSPGEVTDTQYF; cdr3_nt: TGTGCCTGGTCGCCGGGGGAGGTCACAGATACGCAGTATTTT; v_call: TRBV30; clone_size: many; j_call: TRBJ2-3; d_call: -
cdr3_aa: CASSIVQGANTGELFF; cdr3_nt: TGTGCCAGTAGTATCGTGCAGGGGGCTAACACCGGGGAGCTGTTTTTT; v_call: TRBV19; clone_size: few; j_call: TRBJ2-2; d_call: TRBD1
cdr3_aa: CASSPLAGQGAGGYTF; cdr3_nt: TGTGCCAGCAGCCCCCTCGCCGGACAGGGGGCTGGTGGCTACACCTTC; v_call: TRBV3-1; clone_size: few; j_call: TRBJ1-2; d_call: TRBD1
cdr3_aa: CTSSQDRGLTPLHF; cdr3_nt: TGTACCAGCAGCCAAGACAGGGGGCTAACACCCCTCCACTTT; v_call: TRBV3-1; clone_size: -; j_call: TRBJ1-6; d_call: TRBD1
cdr3_aa: CASSLSPSGNTIYF; cdr3_nt: TGTGCCAGCAGTTTATCGCCCTCTGGAAACACCATATATTTT; v_call: TRBV27; clone_size: -; j_call: TRBJ1-3; d_call: -
cdr3_aa: CASSQDQGLTQETQYF; cdr3_nt: TGTGCCAGCAGCCAAGATCAAGGACTAACCCAAGAGACCCAGTACTTC; v_call: TRBV3-1; clone_size: many; j_call: TRBJ2-5; d_call: -
cdr3_aa: CASSRQGAWETQYF; cdr3_nt: TGTGCCAGCAGTCGACAGGGGGCGTGGGAGACCCAGTACTTC; v_call: TRBV28; clone_size: many; j_call: TRBJ2-5; d_call: TRBD1
cdr3_aa: CASREGLAAAYEQYF; cdr3_nt: TGTGCCAGCAGGGAAGGACTAGCGGCTGCCTACGAGCAGTACTTC; v_call: TRBV28; clone_size: -; j_call: TRBJ2-7; d_call: TRBD2
cdr3_aa: CASSYLQGASNQPQHF; cdr3_nt: TGTGCCAGCAGTTACCTACAGGGGGCTAGCAATCAGCCCCAGCATTTT; v_call: TRBV6-5; clone_size: -; j_call: TRBJ1-5; d_call: TRBD1
cdr3_aa: CSARHTGFDGYTF; cdr3_nt: TGCAGTGCTAGGCATACAGGGTTTGATGGCTACACCTTC; v_call: TRBV20-1; clone_size: many; j_call: TRBJ1-2; d_call: -
cdr3_aa: CASSFLETGTGNTIYF; cdr3_nt: TGTGCCAGCAGCTTCCTGGAAACAGGGACTGGAAACACCATATATTTT; v_call: TRBV14; clone_size: -; j_call: TRBJ1-3; d_call: -
cdr3_aa: CASSLALGAYGYTF; cdr3_nt: TGTGCCAGCAGCTTAGCGCTGGGTGCCTATGGCTACACCTTC; v_call: TRBV7-2; clone_size: many; j_call: TRBJ1-2; d_call: -